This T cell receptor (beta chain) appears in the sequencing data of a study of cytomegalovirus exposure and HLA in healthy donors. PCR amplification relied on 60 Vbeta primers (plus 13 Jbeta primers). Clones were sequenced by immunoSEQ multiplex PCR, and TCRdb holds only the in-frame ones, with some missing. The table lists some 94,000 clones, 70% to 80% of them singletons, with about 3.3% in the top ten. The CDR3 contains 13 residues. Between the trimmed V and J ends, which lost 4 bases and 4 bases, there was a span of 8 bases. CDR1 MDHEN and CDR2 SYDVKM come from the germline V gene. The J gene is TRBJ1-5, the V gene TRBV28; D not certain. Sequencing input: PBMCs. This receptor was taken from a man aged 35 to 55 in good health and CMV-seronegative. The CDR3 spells CASSSTWNQPQHF. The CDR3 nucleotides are TGTGCCAGCAGTTCCACTTGGAATCAGCCCCAGCATTTT. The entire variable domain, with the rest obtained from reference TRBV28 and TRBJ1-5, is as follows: DVKVTQSSRYLVKRTGEKVFLECVQDMDHENMFWYRQDPGLGLRLIYFSYDVKMKEKGDIPEGYSVSREKKERFSLILESASTNQTSMYLCASSSTWNQPQHFGDGTRLSIL.